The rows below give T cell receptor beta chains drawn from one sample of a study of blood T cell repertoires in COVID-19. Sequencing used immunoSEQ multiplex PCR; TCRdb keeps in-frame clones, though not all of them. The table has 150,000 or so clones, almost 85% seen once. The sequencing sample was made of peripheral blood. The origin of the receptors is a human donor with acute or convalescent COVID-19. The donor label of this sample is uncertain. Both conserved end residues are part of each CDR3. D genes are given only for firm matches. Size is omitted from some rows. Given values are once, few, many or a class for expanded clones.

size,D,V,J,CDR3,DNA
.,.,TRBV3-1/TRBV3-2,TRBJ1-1,CASSQDGQRLHGAFF,TGTGCCAGCAGCCAAGATGGCCAGCGTCTCCATGGAGCTTTCTTT
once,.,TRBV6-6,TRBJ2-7,CASNNRPGSYEQYF,TGTGCCAGCAATAACAGGCCAGGCTCCTACGAGCAGTACTTC
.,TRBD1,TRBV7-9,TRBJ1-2,CASSLIRDSRNYGYTF,TGTGCCAGCAGCTTAATCCGGGACAGCAGAAACTATGGCTACACCTTC
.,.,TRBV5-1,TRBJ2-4,CASSLGRALAKNIQYF,TGCGCCAGCAGCTTGGGTCGCGCACTAGCCAAAAACATTCAGTACTTC
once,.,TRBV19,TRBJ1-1,CASRRHREGTEAFF,TGTGCCAGCCGGAGACACAGGGAAGGTACTGAAGCTTTCTTT
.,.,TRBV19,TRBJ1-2,CASRAGRYGYTF,TGTGCCAGTAGGGCGGGGAGGTATGGCTACACCTTC
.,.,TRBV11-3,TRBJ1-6,CASSYDSNSPLHF,TGTGCCAGCAGCTATGACAGTAATTCACCCCTCCACTTT
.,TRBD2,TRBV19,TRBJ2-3,CASSPGLAGGTDTQYF,TGTGCCAGTAGCCCGGGACTAGCGGGGGGCACAGATACGCAGTATTTT
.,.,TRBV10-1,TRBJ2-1,CASSARTGSNEQFF,TGCGCCAGCAGTGCCCGGACTGGAAGCAATGAGCAGTTCTTC
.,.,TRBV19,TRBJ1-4,CASSIPGGSYNEKLFF,TGTGCCAGTAGTATACCAGGAGGTTCCTATAATGAAAAACTGTTTTTT
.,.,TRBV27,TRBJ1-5,CASSHRDSNQPQHF,TGTGCCAGCAGTCACAGGGATAGCAATCAGCCCCAGCATTTT
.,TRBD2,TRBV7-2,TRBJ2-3,CASLKLAGVADTQYF,TGTGCCAGCCTCAAACTAGCGGGGGTTGCAGATACGCAGTATTTT
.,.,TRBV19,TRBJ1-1,CASSISRNTEAFF,TGTGCCAGTAGTATTAGTAGGAACACTGAAGCTTTCTTT
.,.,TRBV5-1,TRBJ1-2,CASSPSLRGGRSPYGYTF,TGCGCCAGCAGCCCCTCTTTGCGGGGGGGGCGAAGTCCCTATGGCTACACCTTC
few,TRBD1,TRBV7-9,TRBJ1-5,CASSLGDRQHQPQHF,TGTGCCAGCAGCTTAGGGGACAGGCAACACCAGCCCCAGCATTTT